The rows below give T cell receptor beta chains drawn from one sample of a study of cytomegalovirus exposure and HLA in healthy donors. This table comes from immunoSEQ multiplex PCR, and its TCRdb copy is limited to in-frame clones, with some not included. The sample consists of about 62,000 clones, roughly 80% of them appearing once. Specimen: PBMCs. Every receptor here comes from a man aged 60-69 years in good health and CMV-seropositive. CDR3s include the opening cysteine and the closing phenylalanine or tryptophan. Fields, in order: CDR3 length, D gene, J gene, V gene, CDR3 DNA, CDR3 protein. A D gene is named only where the DNA matches it firmly.

15 - TRBJ1-4 TRBV5-1 TGCGCCAGCAGCTTCAGGGCAGGCCGTAATGAAAAACTGTTTTTT CASSFRAGRNEKLFF
16 - TRBJ2-7 TRBV10-3 TGTGCCATCAGTGAGTCGATATACGGGATATCCTACGAGCAGTACTTC CAISESIYGISYEQYF
11 TRBD1 TRBJ2-7 TRBV28 TGTGCCAGCAGTCTCACAGGGGCTGAGTACTTC CASSLTGAEYF
13 - TRBJ1-1 TRBV29-1 TGCAGCGTAGCCGGACAGCAGAACACTGAAGCTTTCTTT CSVAGQQNTEAFF
14 - TRBJ2-1 TRBV10-1 TGCGCCAGCAGTGAGCATACCGGGAACAATGAGCAGTTCTTC CASSEHTGNNEQFF
13 - TRBJ2-3 TRBV5-1 TGCGCCAGCAGCCCCGGGGGTCAGAATACGCAGTATTTT CASSPGGQNTQYF
13 TRBD1 TRBJ1-2 TRBV13 TGTGCCAGCAGCTCCCAGGGGGTGGATGGCTACACCTTC CASSSQGVDGYTF
12 - TRBJ2-7 TRBV7-4 TGTGCCAGCAGCAAACTAGCCTCCGAGCAGTACTTC CASSKLASEQYF
15 - TRBJ2-2 TRBV25-1 TGTGCCACCAATAACGCGGTAGATTCGGCCGGGGAGCTGTTTTTT CATNNAVDSAGELFF
15 - TRBJ1-1 TRBV11-2 TGTGCCAGCAGCCTCAGACTAGGGGGGGGTACTGAAGCTTTCTTT CASSLRLGGGTEAFF
14 TRBD1 TRBJ2-7 TRBV27 TGTGCCAGCAGTTTTCTGGACAGGGGCCACGAGCAGTACTTC CASSFLDRGHEQYF
18 TRBD2 TRBJ2-3 TRBV5-1 TGCGCCAGCTCGCCTTTAGGGACTAGCGGGGATTTCACAGATACGCAGTATTTT CASSPLGTSGDFTDTQYF
14 - TRBJ1-1 TRBV7-2 TGTGCCAGCAGCGCCCTCGGGAGGGGGACTGAAGCTTTCTTT CASSALGRGTEAFF
16 - TRBJ2-7 TRBV11-2 TGTGCCAGCAGCCCCCACGTTGGGCAGAGCTTTTACGAGCAGTACTTC CASSPHVGQSFYEQYF